This entry concerns a single TCR beta chain. This record belongs to a study of blood T cell repertoires in COVID-19. Overall study: Sites across the United States, Italy and Spain contributed samples from acute and convalescent COVID-19. PBMCs, B-cell-depleted T cells, or T cells provided the cDNA or gDNA that made up the material.

CDR3 length: 19 amino acids. After removal of 3 bases from V and 0 bases from J, the junction contained 14 bases not matched to a gene. Germline CDR1 is LNHDA and CDR2 is SQIVND (reference sequence). Under the authors' procedure: Quantification of nucleated cells was approximated via reference gene primer amplification. Generated by immunoSEQ multiplex PCR, the TCRdb table keeps only in-frame clones and is missing some. The DNA was the basis for D and trimming; V, J and clone size are from that table. Counted here are about 150,000 clones, about 86% occurring once; the ten biggest clones make up roughly 3.4%.

The sequenced material came from peripheral blood. V is TRBV19 and J is TRBJ2-3; 8 bases fit TRBD1. The clonotype comes from a man aged 65 to 79 with acute or convalescent COVID-19. CDR3 DNA: TGTGCCAGTAGTATCCGTGGACAGGGCCGAACGGGTAGCACAGATACGCAGTATTTT. Its translation: CASSIRGQGRTGSTDTQYF.